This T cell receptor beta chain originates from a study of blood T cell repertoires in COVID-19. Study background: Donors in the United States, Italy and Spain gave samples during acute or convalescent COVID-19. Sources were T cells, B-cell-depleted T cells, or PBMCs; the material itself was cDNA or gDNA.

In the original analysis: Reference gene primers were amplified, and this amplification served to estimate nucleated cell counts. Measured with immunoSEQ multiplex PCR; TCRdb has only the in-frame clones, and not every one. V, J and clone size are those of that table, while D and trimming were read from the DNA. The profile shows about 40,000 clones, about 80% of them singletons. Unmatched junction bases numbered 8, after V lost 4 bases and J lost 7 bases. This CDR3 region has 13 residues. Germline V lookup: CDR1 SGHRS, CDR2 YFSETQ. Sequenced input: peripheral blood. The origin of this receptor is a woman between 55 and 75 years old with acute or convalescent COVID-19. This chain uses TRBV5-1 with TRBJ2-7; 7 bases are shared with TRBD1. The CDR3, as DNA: TGCGCCAGCAGCAAGGGACAGTCCTGGGAGCAGTACTTC. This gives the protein CASSKGQSWEQYF.